What follows is one TCR beta chain and its context. The antigen remains unidentified. This record belongs to a study of blood T cells in healthy people across ages. The CDR3 extends over 15 amino acids. Germline V CDR1 and CDR2: DFQATT, SNEGSKA (reference sequence). V lost 6 bases, J lost 1 base, and 8 bases stayed unmatched. Study outcomes and limitations: The study found more naive CD4+ cells and higher diversity in long-lived than aged donors.

The second PCR ran roughly 7 to 12 cycles with a sample-barcoded 5' primer and J-beta primers. MiXCR was run by TCRdb on the 5' RACE reads, yielding one entry per CDR3 protein. The sample shows about 1.4 million distinct CDR3 sequences, approximately 59% of them seen only once. The TCR was taken from a young man in good health. The sequencing sample was made of blood. The chain employs TRBV20-1 and TRBJ2-1; TRBD1 aligns across 8 bases. The CDR3 is CSARTGLRSYNEQFF. The CDR3 DNA reads as TGCAGTGCGAGGACAGGGCTAAGGTCCTACAATGAGCAGTTCTTC.